The 10 T cell receptor beta chains in this list originate from one sample, sequenced in a study of cytomegalovirus exposure and HLA in healthy donors. Primers for the PCR totalled 60 Vbeta and 13 Jbeta. Produced via immunoSEQ multiplex PCR; TCRdb's table is partial and in-frame only. This table has approximately 160,000 clones, roughly 80% appearing once. Sequenced material: PBMCs. The origin of the receptors is a human donor in good health.

With regard to this clone: The sample holds other DNA sequences that translate to the same CDR3. The CDR3 region has the DNA TGTGCCAGCAGGAGGGGGTTGAACACTGAAGCTTTCTTT. It translates to CASRRGLNTEAFF. V and J are TRBV2 and TRBJ1-1; possibly TRBD1 for D (6 bases). V shed 6 bases and J shed 0 bases, with 8 bases lying between them. Germline V gives CDR1 SNHLY, CDR2 FYNNEI. CDR3 length: 13 residues.

The rearrangement links TRBV5-4 to TRBJ2-2; perhaps TRBD2 as D (5 bases). Per the germline V gene, CDR1 is SGHNT and CDR2 is YYREEE (reference sequence). The CDR3 consists of 17 residues. V was cut by 4 bases and J by 0 bases, with 16 bases left in between. The CDR3: CASSPAGAPTNTGELFF. The CDR3 DNA follows: TGTGCCAGCAGCCCCGCGGGCGCCCCGACGAACACCGGGGAGCTGTTTTTT.

This clone was counted between two and nine times. This chain links TRBV11-2 with TRBJ2-3, with TRBD2 identical over 9 bases. V lost 4 bases to trimming and J lost 6 bases; unmatched junction nucleotides: 11. Germline V gene sequence: CDR1 SGHAT, CDR2 FQNNGV. The CDR3 totals 16 residues. DNA of the CDR3: TGTGCCAGCAGCTACTCGACAGCGGGGGGCGAGGATACGCAGTATTTT. Translation: CASSYSTAGGEDTQYF.

This chain links TRBV9 with TRBJ2-3; 9 bases agree with TRBD1. Per the germline V gene, CDR1 is SGDLS and CDR2 is YYNGEE. V shed 1 base and J 8 bases; nucleotides not matched to a gene: 11. The CDR3 has 16 amino acids. CDR3 DNA: TGTGCCAGCAGCGTAAAACCGGGACAGGGATTTGTTACGCAGTATTTT. This codes for CASSVKPGQGFVTQYF.

J is TRBJ1-5 and V is TRBV7-8, with D uncertain. V gave up 5 bases and J gave up 0 bases, with 8 bases separating them. CDR1 is SGHVS and CDR2 is FQNEAQ in the germline V gene. This CDR3 region has 14 residues. CDR3 residues: CASSGYSSNQPQHF. In DNA, the CDR3 is TGTGCCAGCAGCGGATACAGTAGCAATCAGCCCCAGCATTTT.

The V and J genes are TRBV4-1 and TRBJ2-7, with D perhaps TRBD2 (5 bases). This CDR3 spans 15 amino acids. Germline V lookup: CDR1 MGHRA, CDR2 YSYEKL. Trimming removed 0 bases at V and 2 bases at J, with 11 bases between. CDR3 loop: CASSQELRGPYEQYF. CDR3 coding DNA: TGCGCCAGCAGCCAAGAATTGCGAGGGCCCTACGAGCAGTACTTC.

This clone was found once. J is TRBJ2-6 and V is TRBV6-5; TRBD2 might be the D (5 bases). The V gene's germline CDR1 is MNHEY and CDR2 SVGAGI. V was cut by 7 bases and J by 0 bases, with 10 bases left in between. This CDR3 has 15 residues. CDR3 sequence reads: CASTPGLSGANVLTF. The CDR3 DNA is TGTGCCAGCACCCCAGGACTCTCTGGGGCCAACGTCCTGACTTTC.

The chain recombines TRBV5-6 with TRBJ1-2; the match to TRBD1 covers 8 bases. The V gene end was trimmed by 0 bases and the J gene end by 7 bases; junction bases not matched to a gene: 11. Germline CDR1 and CDR2: SGHDT and YYEEEE. The CDR3 runs 16 residues. The CDR3 reads CASSLADLDRVFGYTF. The CDR3 nucleotides read TGTGCCAGCAGCTTGGCTGATCTGGACAGGGTCTTTGGCTACACCTTC.

This clone has a handful of counts. This chain links TRBV14 with TRBJ1-1; no clear D gene. Trimming left V 4 bases short and J 1 base short, with 16 bases between. Germline V gene data show CDR1 as SGHDN and CDR2 as FVKESK. The CDR3 has 16 amino acids. CDR3 amino acids: CASSPHLELANTEAFF. The CDR3 region has the DNA TGTGCCAGCAGCCCCCACTTAGAACTTGCGAACACTGAAGCTTTCTTT.

The table lists this clone with a count of one. The gene calls are TRBV2 and TRBJ2-7, with 7 bases matching TRBD2. Germline values: CDR1 SNHLY, CDR2 FYNNEI. The CDR3 consists of 14 residues. J was trimmed by 7 bases and V by 3 bases; bases with no gene match: 9. CDR3: CASSDMGGEREQYF. In DNA, the CDR3 is TGTGCCAGCAGTGATATGGGGGGGGAGCGAGAGCAGTACTTC.